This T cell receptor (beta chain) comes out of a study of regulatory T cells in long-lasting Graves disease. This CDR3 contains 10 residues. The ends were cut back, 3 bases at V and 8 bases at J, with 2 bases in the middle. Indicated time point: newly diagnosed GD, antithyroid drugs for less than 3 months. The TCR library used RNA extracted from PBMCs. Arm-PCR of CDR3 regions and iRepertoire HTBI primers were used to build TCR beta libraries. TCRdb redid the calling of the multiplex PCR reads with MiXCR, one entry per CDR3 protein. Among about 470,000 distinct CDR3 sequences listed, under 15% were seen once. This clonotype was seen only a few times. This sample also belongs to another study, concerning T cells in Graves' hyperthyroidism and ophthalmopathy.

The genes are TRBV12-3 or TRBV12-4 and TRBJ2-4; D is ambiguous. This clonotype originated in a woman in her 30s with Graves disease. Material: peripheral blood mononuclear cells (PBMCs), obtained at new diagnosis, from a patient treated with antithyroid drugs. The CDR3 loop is CASSFDIQYF. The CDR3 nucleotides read TGTGCCAGCAGTTTTGACATTCAGTACTTC.